Listed below are T cell receptor beta chains from one sample, sequenced in a study of beta chain features in type 1 diabetes. The method was immunoSEQ multiplex PCR; TCRdb's version includes in-frame clones alone and lacks a portion of them. The sample lists around 600,000 clones; over 10% were seen once. Sequenced: naive CD4+ T cells from blood. These receptors all come from a man between 25 and 39 years old with type 1 diabetes. CDR3s include the opening cysteine and the closing phenylalanine or tryptophan. Fields, in order: V gene, J gene, D gene, CDR3 protein. The D gene is left open where the match is weak.

>TRBV7-2|TRBJ1-3|TRBD1
CASSSRDSFFSGNTIYF
>TRBV28|TRBJ2-7|NA
CASSFFRAGSPLDHEQYF
>TRBV7-9|TRBJ2-2|NA
CASRGRNTGELFF
>TRBV25-1|TRBJ1-2|TRBD1
CASSPRTGGRGGYTF
>TRBV23-1|TRBJ1-2|NA
CASNAGEYYGYTF
>TRBV18|TRBJ2-3|NA
CASSRESDTQYF
>TRBV11-3|TRBJ1-1|NA
CASSLPMRGNTEAFF
>TRBV5-1|TRBJ2-5|NA
CASMEQETQYF
>TRBV7-9|TRBJ1-3|NA
CASVEGTGNTIYF
>TRBV28|TRBJ2-3|NA
CASHPPGATDTQYF
>TRBV7-2|TRBJ1-5|TRBD1
CASRRQGEGNQPQHF
>TRBV30|TRBJ1-2|NA
CAWAITYGYTF
>TRBV2|TRBJ2-2|NA
CASSGWTGRELFF
>TRBV6-1|TRBJ1-2|NA
CASSGTGYYGYTF
>TRBV4-1|TRBJ2-7|TRBD1
CASSPGTASYEQYF
>TRBV9|TRBJ1-2|TRBD1
CASSIQGQNYGYTF
>TRBV9|TRBJ2-5|NA
CASSVAGYGETQYF
>TRBV2|TRBJ1-5|NA
CASSEVEWAQHF
>TRBV19|TRBJ1-1|NA
CASSMGPKNTEAFF
>TRBV28|TRBJ2-7|NA
CASSFAGTPGPYEQYF
>TRBV15|TRBJ2-1|NA
CATSRDFRGGYNEQFF
>TRBV7-9|TRBJ2-7|NA
CASSLSGSSYEQYF
>TRBV4-3|TRBJ2-7|NA
CASSPGFNTYEQYF
>TRBV25-1|TRBJ1-4|TRBD1
CASSDRQGAGNEKLFF
>TRBV5-6|TRBJ2-3|NA
CASSFRTQPTTDTQYF
>TRBV6-6|TRBJ1-2|NA
CASSSSPAGYGYTF
>TRBV7-2|TRBJ2-5|NA
CASSRQSQETQYF
>TRBV9|TRBJ2-7|TRBD2
CASSAGTKIYEQYF
>TRBV7-9|TRBJ2-1|NA
CASTLGIGSYNEQFF
>TRBV11-3|TRBJ1-3|NA
CASSQDANSGNTIYF
>TRBV6-1|TRBJ1-4|TRBD1
CASSERTGSNEKLFF